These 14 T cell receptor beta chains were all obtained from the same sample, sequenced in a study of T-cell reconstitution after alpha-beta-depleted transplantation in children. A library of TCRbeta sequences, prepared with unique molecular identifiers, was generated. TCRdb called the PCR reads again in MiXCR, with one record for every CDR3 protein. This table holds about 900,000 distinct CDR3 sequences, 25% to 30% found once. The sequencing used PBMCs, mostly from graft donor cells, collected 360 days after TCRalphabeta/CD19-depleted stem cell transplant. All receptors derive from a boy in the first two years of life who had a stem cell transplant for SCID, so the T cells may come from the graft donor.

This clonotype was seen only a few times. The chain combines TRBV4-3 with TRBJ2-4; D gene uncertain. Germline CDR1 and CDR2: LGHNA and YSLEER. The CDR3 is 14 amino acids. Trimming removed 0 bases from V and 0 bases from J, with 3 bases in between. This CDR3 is CASSQDLAKNIQYF. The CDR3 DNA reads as TGCGCCAGCAGCCAAGATCTAGCCAAAAACATTCAGTACTTC.

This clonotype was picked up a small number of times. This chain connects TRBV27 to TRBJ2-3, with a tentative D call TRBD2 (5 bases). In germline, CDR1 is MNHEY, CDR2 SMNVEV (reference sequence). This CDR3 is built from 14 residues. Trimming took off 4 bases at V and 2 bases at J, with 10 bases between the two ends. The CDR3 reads CASSSDYDTDTQYF. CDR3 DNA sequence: TGTGCCAGCAGTTCAGACTATGACACAGATACGCAGTATTTT.

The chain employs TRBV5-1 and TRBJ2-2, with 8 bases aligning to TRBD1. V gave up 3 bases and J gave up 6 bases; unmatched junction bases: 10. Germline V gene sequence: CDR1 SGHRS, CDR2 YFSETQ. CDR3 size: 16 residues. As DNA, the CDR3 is TGCGCCAGCAGCTCTGGGACAGGTTTGGTCGCCGGGGAGCTGTTTTTT. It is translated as CASSSGTGLVAGELFF.

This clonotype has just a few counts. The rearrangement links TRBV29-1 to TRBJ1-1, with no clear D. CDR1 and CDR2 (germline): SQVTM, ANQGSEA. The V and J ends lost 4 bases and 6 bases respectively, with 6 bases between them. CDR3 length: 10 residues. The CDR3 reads CSVAHAEAFF. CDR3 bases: TGCAGCGTTGCCCACGCTGAAGCTTTCTTT.

In DNA, the CDR3 is TGTGCCAGCAGTTTAAGGGGGGGACGGACTGAAGCTTTCTTT. Translating it yields CASSLRGGRTEAFF. This rearrangement joins TRBV12-3 or TRBV12-4 to TRBJ1-1, with D possibly being TRBD1 (6 bases). The germline V and J ends were trimmed by 2 bases and 5 bases, with 12 bases remaining between them. The CDR3 extends over 14 amino acids.

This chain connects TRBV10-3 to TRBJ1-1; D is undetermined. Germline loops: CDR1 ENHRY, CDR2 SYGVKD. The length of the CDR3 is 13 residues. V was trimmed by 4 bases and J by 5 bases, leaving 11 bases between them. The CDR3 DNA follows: TGTGCCATCAGTGTACGCGGGTCGACTGAAGCTTTCTTT. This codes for CAISVRGSTEAFF.

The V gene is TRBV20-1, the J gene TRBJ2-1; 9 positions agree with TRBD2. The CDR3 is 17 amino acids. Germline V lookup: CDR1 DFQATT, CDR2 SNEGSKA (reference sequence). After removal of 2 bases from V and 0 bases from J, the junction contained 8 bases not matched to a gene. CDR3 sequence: CSARLAGVTSSYNEQFF. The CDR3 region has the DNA TGCAGTGCTAGATTAGCGGGGGTCACTAGCTCCTACAATGAGCAGTTCTTC.

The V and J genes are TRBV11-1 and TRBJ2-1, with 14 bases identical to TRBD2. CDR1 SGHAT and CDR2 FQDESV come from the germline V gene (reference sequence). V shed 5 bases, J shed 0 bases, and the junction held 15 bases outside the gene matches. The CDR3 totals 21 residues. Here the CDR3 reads CASSPRTWGLAGAYSYNEQFF. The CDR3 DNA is TGTGCCAGCAGCCCAAGGACTTGGGGACTAGCGGGAGCTTACTCCTACAATGAGCAGTTCTTC.

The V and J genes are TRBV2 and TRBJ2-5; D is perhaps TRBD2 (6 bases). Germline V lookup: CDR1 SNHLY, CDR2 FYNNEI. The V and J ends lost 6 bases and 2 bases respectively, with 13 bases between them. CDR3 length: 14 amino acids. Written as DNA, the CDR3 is TGTGCCAGCAGGGGGGACTCCAGACAAGAGACCCAGTACTTC. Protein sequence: CASRGDSRQETQYF.

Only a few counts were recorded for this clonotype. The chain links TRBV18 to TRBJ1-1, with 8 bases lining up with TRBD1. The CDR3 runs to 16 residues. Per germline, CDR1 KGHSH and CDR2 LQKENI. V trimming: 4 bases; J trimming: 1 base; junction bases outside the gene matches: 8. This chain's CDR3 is CASSLDRGWRNTEAFF. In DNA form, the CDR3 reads TGTGCCAGCTCACTCGACAGGGGATGGAGGAACACTGAAGCTTTCTTT.

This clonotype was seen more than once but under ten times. CDR3 coding DNA: TGTGCCAGCAGTTTTGGGGGTCGGGACGAGCAGTACTTC. Protein: CASSFGGRDEQYF. The rearrangement joins TRBV12-3 or TRBV12-4 to TRBJ2-7; D may match TRBD1 or TRBD2 (5 bases each). The CDR3 length is 13 residues. The V end was cut by 3 bases, the J end by 5 bases, with 11 bases between.

DNA for the CDR3: TGTGCCAGCAGCTTAGCACCTCAGTGGTACCCCACAGATACGCAGTATTTT. It yields the protein CASSLAPQWYPTDTQYF. The V gene is TRBV7-2, the J gene TRBJ2-3; D not resolved. The CDR3 is made up of 17 amino acids. Trimming stripped 0 bases from V and 2 bases from J, with 15 bases between. Germline V lookup: CDR1 SGHTA, CDR2 FQGNSA.

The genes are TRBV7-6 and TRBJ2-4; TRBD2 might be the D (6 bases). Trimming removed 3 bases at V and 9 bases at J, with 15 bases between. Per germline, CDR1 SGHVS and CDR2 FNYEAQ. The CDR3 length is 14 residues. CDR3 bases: TGTGCCAGCAGCTTCGGGGGTACCGGGGGCATTCAGTACTTC. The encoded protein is CASSFGGTGGIQYF.

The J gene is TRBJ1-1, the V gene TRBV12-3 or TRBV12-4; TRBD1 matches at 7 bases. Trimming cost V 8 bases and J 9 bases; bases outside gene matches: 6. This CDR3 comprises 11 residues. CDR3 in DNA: TGTGCCAGCGGAAGGGGGCCCCAAGCTTTCTTT. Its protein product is CASGRGPQAFF.